Listed below are T cell receptor beta chains from one sample, sequenced in a study of T cell changes during pregnancy in multiple sclerosis. The data were produced by immunoSEQ multiplex PCR, yet TCRdb's version contains in-frame clones alone and is incomplete. This sample carries about 100,000 clones, 80% to 95% of them seen once, and the ten largest clones take over 0.65%. The sequencing used peripheral blood, collected in the third trimester of pregnancy. The receptors were sampled from a female donor in good health, enrolled as a control in a pregnancy study. Each CDR3 is given with its conserved first and last residue. The D gene is left open where the match is weak. Size values are once, few and many counts, or a class for expanded clones, and some rows have none.

J | size | D | V | CDR3 | DNA
TRBJ1-1 | few | NA | TRBV29-1 | CSVERQMNTEAFF | TGCAGCGTTGAGAGGCAGATGAACACTGAAGCTTTCTTT
TRBJ1-5 | NA | TRBD1 | TRBV19 | CASRTGTGGLRWPQHF | TGTGCCAGTAGAACCGGGACAGGGGGTCTTCGGTGGCCCCAGCATTTT
TRBJ1-5 | once | NA | TRBV27 | CASSRRGQAYGYSNQPQHF | TGTGCCAGCAGTCGGAGGGGCCAGGCCTACGGGTATAGCAATCAGCCCCAGCATTTT
TRBJ2-1 | NA | NA | TRBV12-5 | CASGLFPDGDNEQFF | TGTGCTAGTGGTTTGTTTCCGGACGGGGACAATGAGCAGTTCTTC
TRBJ1-1 | NA | NA | TRBV5-1 | CASSFMANTEAFF | TGCGCCAGCAGCTTTATGGCTAACACTGAAGCTTTCTTT
TRBJ2-2 | NA | TRBD1 | TRBV7-9 | CASSLGQGSTGELFF | TGTGCCAGCAGCTTAGGACAGGGATCGACCGGGGAGCTGTTTTTT
TRBJ1-1 | NA | TRBD1 | TRBV19 | CASSIRQGANTEAFF | TGTGCCAGTAGTATCAGACAGGGCGCTAACACTGAAGCTTTCTTT
TRBJ2-1 | NA | TRBD1 | TRBV9 | CASSVRRTQGALDNEQFF | TGTGCCAGCAGCGTGCGACGAACACAGGGGGCCCTAGACAATGAGCAGTTCTTC
TRBJ1-2 | NA | TRBD1 | TRBV5-1 | CASSLDRGDYGYTF | TGCGCCAGCAGCCTGGACAGGGGGGACTATGGCTACACCTTC
TRBJ2-7 | NA | TRBD1 | TRBV30 | CAWSGAGTGAYEQYF | TGTGCCTGGAGTGGCGCCGGGACAGGGGCCTACGAGCAGTACTTC
TRBJ2-1 | NA | TRBD2 | TRBV4-2 | CASSQDASGGPNEQFF | TGTGCCAGCAGCCAAGATGCTAGCGGGGGGCCCAATGAGCAGTTCTTC
TRBJ1-2 | NA | NA | TRBV4-3 | CASSQDLIEGGRRTF | TGCGCCAGCAGCCAAGATTTAATCGAGGGCGGGCGGAGAACCTTC
TRBJ1-1 | NA | NA | TRBV30 | CACSRGGGNTEAFF | TGTGCCTGTAGCAGGGGAGGGGGGAACACTGAAGCTTTCTTT
TRBJ1-1 | NA | NA | TRBV7-2 | CASSPNEGHGNTEAFF | TGTGCCAGCAGCCCGAATGAGGGACATGGGAACACTGAAGCTTTCTTT
TRBJ1-2 | NA | TRBD1 | TRBV6-1 | CASSDETGEIYGYTF | TGTGCCAGCAGTGACGAGACAGGGGAAATATATGGCTACACCTTC
TRBJ2-2 | NA | TRBD1 | TRBV4-3 | CASSQDSDRGNTGELFF | TGCGCCAGCAGCCAAGATTCCGACAGGGGGAACACCGGGGAGCTGTTTTTT
TRBJ1-1 | NA | TRBD1 | TRBV19 | CASSLPGTGVNTEAFF | TGTGCCAGTAGTCTCCCCGGGACAGGGGTTAACACTGAAGCTTTCTTT
TRBJ1-1 | NA | NA | TRBV11-2 | CASRWGSVPNTEAFF | TGTGCCAGCAGATGGGGCTCGGTGCCGAACACTGAAGCTTTCTTT
TRBJ1-2 | once | NA | TRBV7-2 | CASSPPASRDYTF | TGTGCCAGCAGCCCGCCCGCCTCTCGCGACTACACCTTC
TRBJ2-7 | NA | NA | TRBV14 | CASSQDLGQGKNEQYF | TGTGCCAGCAGCCAAGATTTGGGCCAGGGGAAAAACGAGCAGTACTTC
TRBJ1-2 | NA | NA | TRBV30 | CAWTIREGRNYGYTF | TGTGCCTGGACAATAAGGGAGGGGCGTAACTATGGCTACACCTTC
TRBJ2-2 | NA | NA | TRBV7-2 | CASSLRTGTLPNTGELFF | TGTGCCAGCAGCCTAAGAACCGGGACACTACCGAACACCGGGGAGCTGTTTTTT
TRBJ1-1 | NA | NA | TRBV11-2 | CASSLALGGPNTEAFF | TGTGCCAGCAGCTTAGCCCTTGGTGGCCCCAACACTGAAGCTTTCTTT
TRBJ1-1 | few | NA | TRBV2 | CASSRAGTKPMNTEAFF | TGTGCCAGCAGCCGGGCCGGGACAAAGCCAATGAACACTGAAGCTTTCTTT
TRBJ2-2 | NA | TRBD1 | TRBV7-9 | CASSLGTGNTGELFF | TGTGCCAGCAGCTTAGGGACAGGGAACACCGGGGAGCTGTTTTTT
TRBJ2-5 | NA | TRBD2 | TRBV6-6 | CASGGLSFVETQYF | TGTGCTAGCGGGGGGTTATCGTTTGTGGAGACCCAGTACTTC
TRBJ1-5 | once | NA | TRBV7-9 | CASSLGTGRPQHF | TGTGCCAGCAGCTTAGGTACAGGGAGGCCCCAGCATTTT
TRBJ2-1 | few | TRBD2 | TRBV10-3 | CAISASGGPSSYNEQFF | TGTGCCATCAGTGCTAGCGGGGGGCCGAGCTCCTACAATGAGCAGTTCTTC
TRBJ1-5 | NA | TRBD1 | TRBV7-9 | CASSPTGRDQPQHF | TGTGCCAGCAGCCCGACAGGGAGAGATCAGCCCCAGCATTTT
TRBJ1-1 | NA | NA | TRBV7-6 | CASSLGGSRNTEAFF | TGTGCCAGCAGCTTAGGGGGCAGTAGGAACACTGAAGCTTTCTTT
TRBJ1-2 | once | NA | TRBV14 | CASSQAPGSGYTF | TGTGCCAGCAGCCAAGCGCCCGGGTCTGGCTACACCTTC
TRBJ2-1 | NA | TRBD2 | TRBV4-1 | CASSRLAAYNEQFF | TGCGCCAGCAGCCGACTAGCAGCCTACAATGAGCAGTTCTTC
TRBJ1-4 | NA | NA | TRBV10-3 | CAISDLQGAPVF | TGTGCCATCAGTGACCTACAGGGCGCTCCGGTTTTT
TRBJ1-2 | once | NA | TRBV27 | CASSSRRGDYGYTF | TGTGCCAGCAGTTCTCGACGGGGGGACTATGGCTACACCTTC
TRBJ1-1 | few | NA | TRBV4-2 | CASSQAPGIDTEAFF | TGTGCCAGCAGCCAAGCACCCGGTATCGACACTGAAGCTTTCTTT
TRBJ1-2 | NA | TRBD1 | TRBV7-9 | CASSTGTGIYGYTF | TGTGCCAGCAGCACCGGGACAGGGATCTATGGCTACACCTTC
TRBJ2-4 | NA | NA | TRBV30 | CAWSVPGNIQYF | TGTGCCTGGAGTGTACCGGGGAACATTCAGTACTTC
TRBJ2-1 | NA | TRBD2 | TRBV19 | CASSILAGGQVEQFF | TGTGCCAGTAGTATCCTAGCGGGGGGCCAGGTTGAGCAGTTCTTC
TRBJ1-1 | NA | NA | TRBV7-9 | CASSLASTGSAFF | TGTGCCAGCAGCTTAGCCAGTACGGGATCAGCTTTCTTT
TRBJ1-2 | NA | TRBD1 | TRBV6-5 | CASSKAQGAGGYTF | TGTGCCAGCAGTAAGGCGCAGGGGGCGGGAGGCTACACCTTC
TRBJ1-1 | NA | NA | TRBV5-1 | CASSLAGVGKAEAFF | TGCGCCAGCAGCTTGGCCGGGGTGGGTAAGGCCGAAGCTTTCTTT
TRBJ1-1 | NA | NA | TRBV19 | CASSDSYTEAFF | TGTGCCAGTAGTGACAGTTACACTGAAGCTTTCTTT
TRBJ1-1 | once | NA | TRBV7-2 | CASRAGRSTEAFF | TGTGCCAGCAGAGCGGGGCGGAGCACTGAAGCTTTCTTT
TRBJ1-2 | once | NA | TRBV7-9 | CASSPSGGGDGYTF | TGTGCCAGCAGCCCCTCGGGGGGTGGGGATGGCTACACCTTC
TRBJ2-1 | NA | NA | TRBV7-9 | CASSLPDFNEQFF | TGTGCCAGCAGCCTCCCGGACTTTAATGAGCAGTTCTTC
TRBJ2-7 | NA | NA | TRBV14 | CASSSRLFRDEQYF | TGTGCCAGCAGCTCCCGGTTGTTCCGGGACGAGCAGTACTTC
TRBJ1-6 | NA | TRBD1 | TRBV4-3 | CASSPQGAANSPLHF | TGCGCCAGCAGCCCGCAGGGGGCGGCGAATTCACCCCTCCACTTT
TRBJ2-5 | NA | NA | TRBV9 | CASSVTSKETQYF | TGTGCCAGCAGCGTGACTAGTAAAGAGACCCAGTACTTC
TRBJ1-5 | NA | NA | TRBV6-6 | CASRKFNEEQPQHF | TGTGCCAGCAGGAAGTTTAACGAGGAGCAGCCCCAGCATTTT
TRBJ2-7 | NA | TRBD1 | TRBV6-5 | CASRGQVYREQYF | TGTGCCAGCAGGGGACAGGTTTATCGCGAGCAGTACTTC
TRBJ1-6 | NA | TRBD1 | TRBV9 | CASSAHRGGINSPLHF | TGTGCCAGCAGCGCCCACAGGGGGGGTATCAATTCACCCCTCCACTTT
TRBJ1-1 | NA | NA | TRBV27 | CASSFGTEAFF | TGTGCCAGCAGTTTCGGGACTGAAGCTTTCTTT
TRBJ1-5 | NA | NA | TRBV4-3 | CASSQRGRQPQHF | TGCGCCAGCAGCCAAAGAGGTCGGCAGCCCCAGCATTTT
TRBJ1-1 | NA | NA | TRBV5-1 | CASTDTNTEAFF | TGCGCCAGCACGGACACCAACACTGAAGCTTTCTTT
TRBJ1-1 | NA | NA | TRBV10-1 | CASSAGDCNMNTEAFF | TGCGCCAGCAGTGCCGGGGACTGCAACATGAACACTGAAGCTTTCTTT
TRBJ1-2 | NA | NA | TRBV21-1 | CASFARRFYGYTF | TGTGCCAGCTTTGCGCGCCGTTTCTATGGCTACACCTTC
TRBJ2-7 | NA | NA | TRBV10-3 | CAISESSEQLGKHSYEQYF | TGTGCCATCAGTGAGTCAAGTGAACAGCTCGGGAAGCACTCCTACGAGCAGTACTTC